A selection of T cell receptor beta chains follows, all from one sample in a study of CD8 T cells in ankylosing spondylitis. TCRdb recomputed calls from the 5' RACE reads with MiXCR, one row per CDR3 protein. This sample carries about 500,000 distinct CDR3 sequences, 5.3% of them seen once, and the ten largest clones take approximately 4%. The sequenced sample consisted of blood, either unsorted or a sorted T cell fraction (not recorded which). The source of these receptors is a male donor with ankylosing spondylitis. The CDR3 runs from the conserved cysteine through the conserved F or W. Each record gives: D gene, V gene, clone size, J gene, CDR3 DNA, CDR3 protein. D genes are given only for firm matches. A row's size may be missing; if present it is once, few, many or a size class.

D gene: TRBD1; V gene: TRBV5-5; clone size: many; J gene: TRBJ1-5; CDR3 DNA: TGTGCCAGCAGCTTGGGCGGGACAGGTAATCAGCCCCAGCATTTT; CDR3 protein: CASSLGGTGNQPQHF
D gene: NA; V gene: TRBV12-3/TRBV12-4; clone size: many; J gene: TRBJ2-2; CDR3 DNA: TGTGCCAGCATGCCCTGGGTTGGGCAGACCTCGAACACCGGGGAGCTGTTTTTT; CDR3 protein: CASMPWVGQTSNTGELFF
D gene: TRBD1; V gene: TRBV4-1; clone size: NA; J gene: TRBJ1-4; CDR3 DNA: TGCGCCAGCAGCCAAGGGGACAGGGATGACGAAAAACTGTTTTTT; CDR3 protein: CASSQGDRDDEKLFF
D gene: NA; V gene: TRBV20-1; clone size: many; J gene: TRBJ2-1; CDR3 DNA: TGCAGTGCTACGGGAAATGAGCAGTTCTTC; CDR3 protein: CSATGNEQFF
D gene: TRBD1; V gene: TRBV20-1; clone size: many; J gene: TRBJ1-2; CDR3 DNA: TGCAGTGCTAGAGATCGGGACAGGGGAGTGGGGGGCTACACCTTC; CDR3 protein: CSARDRDRGVGGYTF
D gene: NA; V gene: TRBV18; clone size: NA; J gene: TRBJ2-7; CDR3 DNA: TGTGCCAGCTCTCCGGGGGGACAACCTACCTACGAGCAGTACTTC; CDR3 protein: CASSPGGQPTYEQYF
D gene: TRBD2; V gene: TRBV20-1; clone size: many; J gene: TRBJ2-3; CDR3 DNA: TGCAGTGCAACTAGCGGCAACACAGATACGCAGTATTTT; CDR3 protein: CSATSGNTDTQYF
D gene: NA; V gene: TRBV4-3; clone size: few; J gene: TRBJ2-3; CDR3 DNA: TGCGCCAGCAGCCAAGGACCCGGCGTCAACACAGATACGCAGTATTTT; CDR3 protein: CASSQGPGVNTDTQYF
D gene: NA; V gene: TRBV25-1; clone size: few; J gene: TRBJ2-6; CDR3 DNA: TGTGCCAGCAGTGATGGGCAGGGTGGGGCCAACGTCCTGACTTTC; CDR3 protein: CASSDGQGGANVLTF
D gene: NA; V gene: TRBV7-9; clone size: many; J gene: TRBJ1-1; CDR3 DNA: TGTGCCAGCAGCCCAGAGGCACCCGGAACAATCTTT; CDR3 protein: CASSPEAPGTIF
D gene: TRBD1; V gene: TRBV9; clone size: NA; J gene: TRBJ1-1; CDR3 DNA: TGTGCCAGCAGCGTAGCGGGACAGGGGGCCGGCACTGAAGCTTTCTTT; CDR3 protein: CASSVAGQGAGTEAFF
D gene: TRBD1; V gene: TRBV29-1; clone size: many; J gene: TRBJ2-2; CDR3 DNA: TGCAGCGTTGGGGACCAGGGGGTCACCGGGGAGCTGTTTTTT; CDR3 protein: CSVGDQGVTGELFF
D gene: NA; V gene: TRBV7-3; clone size: few; J gene: TRBJ2-6; CDR3 DNA: TGTGCCAGCAGCTCGACTTGGGGAAAATCTGGGGCCAACGTCCTGACTTTC; CDR3 protein: CASSSTWGKSGANVLTF
D gene: NA; V gene: TRBV12-3/TRBV12-4; clone size: many; J gene: TRBJ2-5; CDR3 DNA: TGTGCCAGCAGTCCCTTTTTTGGGGGGCCCTCGCAAGAGACCCAGTACTTC; CDR3 protein: CASSPFFGGPSQETQYF
D gene: TRBD1; V gene: TRBV7-2; clone size: many; J gene: TRBJ1-1; CDR3 DNA: TGTGCCAGCAGAAACAGGGGCGGGAACACTGAAGCTTTCTTT; CDR3 protein: CASRNRGGNTEAFF
D gene: NA; V gene: TRBV5-5; clone size: few; J gene: TRBJ2-7; CDR3 DNA: TGTGCCAGCAGCTTGGGACCAGGTAACTACGAGCAGTACTTC; CDR3 protein: CASSLGPGNYEQYF
D gene: TRBD1; V gene: TRBV5-1; clone size: many; J gene: TRBJ1-1; CDR3 DNA: TGCGCCAGCAGCACGACAGGGGACACTGAAGCTTTCTTT; CDR3 protein: CASSTTGDTEAFF
D gene: NA; V gene: TRBV5-1; clone size: few; J gene: TRBJ2-1; CDR3 DNA: TGCGCCAGCAGCCTGGATGACTATCGCTACAATGAGCAGTTCTTC; CDR3 protein: CASSLDDYRYNEQFF
D gene: TRBD2; V gene: TRBV28; clone size: many; J gene: TRBJ2-7; CDR3 DNA: TGTGCCAGCAGTTTATACGGCGGGAGGGCTGACGAGCAGTACTTC; CDR3 protein: CASSLYGGRADEQYF
D gene: NA; V gene: TRBV18; clone size: many; J gene: TRBJ1-1; CDR3 DNA: TGTGCCAGCTCACCAGCCTCCGGGCATGAAGCTTTCTTT; CDR3 protein: CASSPASGHEAFF
D gene: NA; V gene: TRBV6-5; clone size: many; J gene: TRBJ2-5; CDR3 DNA: TGTGCCAGCAGTTTATCCCGGGACACATGGTACTTC; CDR3 protein: CASSLSRDTWYF
D gene: TRBD1; V gene: TRBV19; clone size: NA; J gene: TRBJ1-1; CDR3 DNA: TGTGCCAGTAGTAGATTTCCGAACACGGGACAGGGGAACACTGAAGCTTTCTTT; CDR3 protein: CASSRFPNTGQGNTEAFF
D gene: NA; V gene: TRBV6-1; clone size: NA; J gene: TRBJ1-6; CDR3 DNA: TGTGCCAGCAGTGCAGGTTCCTATAATTCACCCCTCCACTTT; CDR3 protein: CASSAGSYNSPLHF
D gene: NA; V gene: TRBV18; clone size: many; J gene: TRBJ1-5; CDR3 DNA: TGTGCCAGCTCGAGACAGGCCAATCAGCCCCAGCATTTT; CDR3 protein: CASSRQANQPQHF
D gene: NA; V gene: TRBV20-1; clone size: many; J gene: TRBJ2-1; CDR3 DNA: TGCAGTGCTAGCCCTGGAGGGTCAGGGCCGAATGAGCAGTTCTTC; CDR3 protein: CSASPGGSGPNEQFF
D gene: TRBD2; V gene: TRBV5-1; clone size: few; J gene: TRBJ2-7; CDR3 DNA: TGCGCCAGCAGATACGGACTAGCAGGCGAGCAGTACTTC; CDR3 protein: CASRYGLAGEQYF
D gene: NA; V gene: TRBV20-1; clone size: NA; J gene: TRBJ2-5; CDR3 DNA: TGCAGTGCTAGGGGGTCTGGGGGCAGGGACTTCCAAGAGACCCAGTACTTC; CDR3 protein: CSARGSGGRDFQETQYF
D gene: NA; V gene: TRBV4-3; clone size: many; J gene: TRBJ2-5; CDR3 DNA: TGCGCCAGCAGCCAAGCCAGGGGCAGGATGGAGACCCAGTACTTC; CDR3 protein: CASSQARGRMETQYF
D gene: NA; V gene: TRBV7-9; clone size: NA; J gene: TRBJ2-5; CDR3 DNA: TGTGCCAGCAGCTTAACCAGTCTCCAAGAGACCCAGTACTTC; CDR3 protein: CASSLTSLQETQYF
D gene: TRBD1; V gene: TRBV20-1; clone size: few; J gene: TRBJ2-7; CDR3 DNA: TGCAGTGCTAGGAAACAGGGGATTCGAGACGAGCAGTACTTC; CDR3 protein: CSARKQGIRDEQYF
D gene: NA; V gene: TRBV20-1; clone size: many; J gene: TRBJ2-3; CDR3 DNA: TGCAGTGCTAGAGGCGGGACTGCCACAGATACGCAGTATTTT; CDR3 protein: CSARGGTATDTQYF
D gene: NA; V gene: TRBV20-1; clone size: many; J gene: TRBJ1-5; CDR3 DNA: TGCAGTGCTAGAAACTACCTGGAGCCCCAGCATTTT; CDR3 protein: CSARNYLEPQHF
D gene: TRBD2; V gene: TRBV6-2/TRBV6-3; clone size: many; J gene: TRBJ2-7; CDR3 DNA: TGTGCCAGCACCCCGCGTGGGAGGACTAGGGCCTACGAGCAGTACTTC; CDR3 protein: CASTPRGRTRAYEQYF
D gene: NA; V gene: TRBV6-1; clone size: many; J gene: TRBJ1-1; CDR3 DNA: TGTGCCAGCAGTGAAGTGCCTGCGGGACGGGAAGCTTTCTTT; CDR3 protein: CASSEVPAGREAFF
D gene: TRBD2; V gene: TRBV6-2/TRBV6-3; clone size: many; J gene: TRBJ2-7; CDR3 DNA: TGTGCCAGCAATAACCCGACTAGCGGGAGCTACGAGCAGTACTTC; CDR3 protein: CASNNPTSGSYEQYF
D gene: NA; V gene: TRBV15; clone size: many; J gene: TRBJ2-1; CDR3 DNA: TGTGCCACCAGCAGAGACCGGACTGTCGCTGAGCAGTTCTTC; CDR3 protein: CATSRDRTVAEQFF
D gene: TRBD1; V gene: TRBV15; clone size: many; J gene: TRBJ2-7; CDR3 DNA: TGTGCCACCAGCATGCGGACAGGATCCTACGAGCAGTACTTC; CDR3 protein: CATSMRTGSYEQYF
D gene: NA; V gene: TRBV9; clone size: many; J gene: TRBJ2-5; CDR3 DNA: TGTGCCAGCAGCGGAGGGGGGACCCTAGAGACCCAGTACTTC; CDR3 protein: CASSGGGTLETQYF
D gene: TRBD2; V gene: TRBV6-2/TRBV6-3; clone size: many; J gene: TRBJ2-7; CDR3 DNA: TGTGCCAGCAGTCAACTAGCGGGAGAATACGAGCAGTACTTC; CDR3 protein: CASSQLAGEYEQYF
D gene: NA; V gene: TRBV20-1; clone size: many; J gene: TRBJ2-7; CDR3 DNA: TGCAGTGCCCTGCTGCAGACCCACCGAGGGGAGCAGTACTTC; CDR3 protein: CSALLQTHRGEQYF
D gene: TRBD2; V gene: TRBV24-1; clone size: many; J gene: TRBJ2-3; CDR3 DNA: TGTGCCACCAGTGATTTGGCTAGCGGTCTCCATACGCAGTATTTT; CDR3 protein: CATSDLASGLHTQYF
D gene: NA; V gene: TRBV5-1; clone size: many; J gene: TRBJ2-1; CDR3 DNA: TGCGCCAGCAGTTACACCGAAAGCTTCTACAATGAGCAGTTCTTC; CDR3 protein: CASSYTESFYNEQFF
D gene: NA; V gene: TRBV7-2; clone size: many; J gene: TRBJ1-5; CDR3 DNA: TGTGCCACTGCCAAGGGTGGCAATCAGCCCCAGCATTTT; CDR3 protein: CATAKGGNQPQHF
D gene: NA; V gene: TRBV20-1; clone size: many; J gene: TRBJ2-7; CDR3 DNA: TGCAGTGCTAGAGTTCTAGCATACGAGCAGTACTTC; CDR3 protein: CSARVLAYEQYF
D gene: TRBD2; V gene: TRBV12-3/TRBV12-4; clone size: many; J gene: TRBJ2-2; CDR3 DNA: TGTGCCAGCAGCCCTTCCGGGACTAGCAACACCGGGGAGCTGTTTTTT; CDR3 protein: CASSPSGTSNTGELFF
D gene: TRBD2; V gene: TRBV24-1; clone size: many; J gene: TRBJ2-2; CDR3 DNA: TGTGCCACCAGTGATCCACTAGCGGGCGGTAACACCGGGGAGCTGTTTTTT; CDR3 protein: CATSDPLAGGNTGELFF
D gene: TRBD1; V gene: TRBV11-2; clone size: NA; J gene: TRBJ1-2; CDR3 DNA: TGTGCCAGCGGGATAGGGACAGGGCGGTCCTATGGCTACACCTTC; CDR3 protein: CASGIGTGRSYGYTF
D gene: NA; V gene: TRBV5-1; clone size: many; J gene: TRBJ2-3; CDR3 DNA: TGCGCCAGCAGCTCCTCCCCAGGGGCAGATACGCAGTATTTT; CDR3 protein: CASSSSPGADTQYF
D gene: NA; V gene: TRBV29-1; clone size: many; J gene: TRBJ2-1; CDR3 DNA: TGCAGCGTTGCCCCTTTAAATGAGCAGTTCTTC; CDR3 protein: CSVAPLNEQFF
D gene: NA; V gene: TRBV18; clone size: few; J gene: TRBJ2-7; CDR3 DNA: TGTGCCAGCTCACCATACCCGGCACGAAAGATATACGAGCAGTACTTC; CDR3 protein: CASSPYPARKIYEQYF